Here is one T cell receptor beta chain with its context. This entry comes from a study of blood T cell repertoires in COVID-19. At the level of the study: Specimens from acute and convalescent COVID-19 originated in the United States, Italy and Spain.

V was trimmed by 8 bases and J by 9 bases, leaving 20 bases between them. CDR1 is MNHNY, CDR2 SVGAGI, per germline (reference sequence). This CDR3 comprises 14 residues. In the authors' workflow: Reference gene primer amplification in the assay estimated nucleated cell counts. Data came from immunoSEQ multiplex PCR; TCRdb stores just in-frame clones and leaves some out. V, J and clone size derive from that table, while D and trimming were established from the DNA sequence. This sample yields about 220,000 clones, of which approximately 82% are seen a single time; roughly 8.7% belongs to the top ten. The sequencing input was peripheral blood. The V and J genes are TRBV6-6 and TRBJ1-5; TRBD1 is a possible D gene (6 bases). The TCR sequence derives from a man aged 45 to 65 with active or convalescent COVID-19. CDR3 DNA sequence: TGTGCCAGCGCCTGGGGGGGCCAAAATAGGCCCCAGCATTTT. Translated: CASAWGGQNRPQHF.